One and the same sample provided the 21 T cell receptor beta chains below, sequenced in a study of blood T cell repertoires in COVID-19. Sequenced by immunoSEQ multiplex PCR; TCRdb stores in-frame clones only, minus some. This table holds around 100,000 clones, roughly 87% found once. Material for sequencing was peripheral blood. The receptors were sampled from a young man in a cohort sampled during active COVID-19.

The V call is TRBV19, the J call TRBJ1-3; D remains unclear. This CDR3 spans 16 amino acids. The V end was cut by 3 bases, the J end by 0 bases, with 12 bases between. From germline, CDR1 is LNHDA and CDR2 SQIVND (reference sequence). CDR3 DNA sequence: TGTGCCAGTAGTATGACTTTGACGAACTCTGGAAACACCATATATTTT. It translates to CASSMTLTNSGNTIYF.

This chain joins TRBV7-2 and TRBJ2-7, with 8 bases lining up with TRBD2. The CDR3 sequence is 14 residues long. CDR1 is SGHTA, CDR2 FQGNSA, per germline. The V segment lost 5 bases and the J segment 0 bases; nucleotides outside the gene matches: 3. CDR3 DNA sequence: TGTGCCAGCAGCCTCGGGGGGGACTCCTACGAGCAGTACTTC. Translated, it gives CASSLGGDSYEQYF.

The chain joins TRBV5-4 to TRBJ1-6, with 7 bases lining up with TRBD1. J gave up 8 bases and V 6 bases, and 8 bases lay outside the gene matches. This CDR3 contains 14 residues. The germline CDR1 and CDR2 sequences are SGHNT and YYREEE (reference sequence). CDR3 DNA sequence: TGTGCCAGCACCACGACAGGGCCGGATTCACCCCTCCACTTT. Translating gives CASTTTGPDSPLHF.

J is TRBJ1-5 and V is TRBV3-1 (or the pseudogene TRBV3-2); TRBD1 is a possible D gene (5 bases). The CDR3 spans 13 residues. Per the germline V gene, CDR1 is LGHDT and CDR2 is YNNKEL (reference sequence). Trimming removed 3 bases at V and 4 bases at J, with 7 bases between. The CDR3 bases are TGTGCCAGCAGCCAGGGGGGGAATCAGCCCCAGCATTTT. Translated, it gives CASSQGGNQPQHF.

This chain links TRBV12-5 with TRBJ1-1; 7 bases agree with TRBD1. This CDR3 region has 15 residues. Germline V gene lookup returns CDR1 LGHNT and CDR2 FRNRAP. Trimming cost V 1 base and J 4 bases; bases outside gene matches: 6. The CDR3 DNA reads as TGTGCTAGTGGTTTGGCATACAGGGGACGCACTGAAGCTTTCTTT. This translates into CASGLAYRGRTEAFF. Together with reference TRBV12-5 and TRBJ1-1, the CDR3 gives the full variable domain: DARVTQTPRHKVTEMGQEVTMRCQPILGHNTVFWYRQTMMQGLELLAYFRNRAPLDDSGMPKDRFSAEMPDATLATLKIQPSEPRDSAVYFCASGLAYRGRTEAFFGQGTRLTVV.

CDR3 nucleotides: TGTGCCAGCAGTCCGGACAGGGGCGATCAGCCCCAGCATTTT. As protein: CASSPDRGDQPQHF. This chain links TRBV2 with TRBJ1-5, with 9 bases that match TRBD1. Germline V gene sequence: CDR1 SNHLY, CDR2 FYNNEI. This CDR3 comprises 14 residues. V shed 5 bases and J 5 bases; nucleotides not matched to a gene: 4.

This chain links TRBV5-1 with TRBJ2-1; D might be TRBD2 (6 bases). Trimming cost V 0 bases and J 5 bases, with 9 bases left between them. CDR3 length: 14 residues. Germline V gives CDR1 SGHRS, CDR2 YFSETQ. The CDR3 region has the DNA TGCGCCAGCAGCTTGGGCGGAGGGGACAATGAGCAGTTCTTC. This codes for CASSLGGGDNEQFF.

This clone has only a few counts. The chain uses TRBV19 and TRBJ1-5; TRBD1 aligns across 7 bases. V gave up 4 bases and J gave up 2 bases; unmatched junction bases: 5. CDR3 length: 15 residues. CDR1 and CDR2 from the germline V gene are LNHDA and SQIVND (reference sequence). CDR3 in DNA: TGTGCCAGTAGTACCCAGGGGGTCCGCAATCAGCCCCAGCATTTT. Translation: CASSTQGVRNQPQHF.

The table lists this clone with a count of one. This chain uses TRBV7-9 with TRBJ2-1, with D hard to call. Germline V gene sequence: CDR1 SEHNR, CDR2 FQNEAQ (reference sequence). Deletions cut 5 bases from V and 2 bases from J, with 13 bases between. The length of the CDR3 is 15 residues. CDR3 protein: CASSQRGGPYNEQFF. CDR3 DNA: TGTGCCAGCAGCCAAAGAGGCGGTCCCTACAATGAGCAGTTCTTC.

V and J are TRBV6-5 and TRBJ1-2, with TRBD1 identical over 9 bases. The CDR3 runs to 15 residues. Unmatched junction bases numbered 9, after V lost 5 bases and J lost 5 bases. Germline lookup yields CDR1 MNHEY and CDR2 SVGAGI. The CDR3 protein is CASSITQGARYGYTF. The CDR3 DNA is TGTGCCAGCAGTATCACACAGGGGGCGCGGTATGGCTACACCTTC.

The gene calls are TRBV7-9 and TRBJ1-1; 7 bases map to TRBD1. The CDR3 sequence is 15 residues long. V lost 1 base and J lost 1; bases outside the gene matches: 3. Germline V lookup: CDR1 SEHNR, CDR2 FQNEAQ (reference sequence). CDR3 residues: CASSLGGQKNTEAFF. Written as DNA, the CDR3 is TGTGCCAGCAGCTTAGGGGGACAGAAGAACACTGAAGCTTTCTTT.

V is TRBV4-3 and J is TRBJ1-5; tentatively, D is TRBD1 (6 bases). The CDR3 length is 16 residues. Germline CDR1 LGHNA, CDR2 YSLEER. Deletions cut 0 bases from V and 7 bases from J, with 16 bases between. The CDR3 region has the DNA TGCGCCAGCAGCCAAGATTTCACAGGGAAGGCGCAGCCCCAGCATTTT. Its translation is CASSQDFTGKAQPQHF.

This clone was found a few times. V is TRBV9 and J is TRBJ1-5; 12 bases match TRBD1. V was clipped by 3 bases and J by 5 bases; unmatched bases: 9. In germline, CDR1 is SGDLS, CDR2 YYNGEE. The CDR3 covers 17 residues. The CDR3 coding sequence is TGTGCCAGCAGCGGTAGCCCGGGACAGGGGGCAGATCAGCCCCAGCATTTT. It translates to CASSGSPGQGADQPQHF.

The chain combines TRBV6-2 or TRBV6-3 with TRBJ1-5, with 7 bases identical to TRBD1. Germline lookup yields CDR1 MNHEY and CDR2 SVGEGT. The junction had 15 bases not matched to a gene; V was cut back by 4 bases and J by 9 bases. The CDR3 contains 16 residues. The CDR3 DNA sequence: TGTGCCAGCAGTTCGGGCAAGGGGGCCTTCCGCGGGCCCCAGCATTTT. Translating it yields CASSSGKGAFRGPQHF.

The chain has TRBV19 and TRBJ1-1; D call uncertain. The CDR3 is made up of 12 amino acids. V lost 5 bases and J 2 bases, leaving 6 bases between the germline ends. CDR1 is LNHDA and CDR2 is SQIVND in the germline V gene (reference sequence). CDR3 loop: CASSFVNTEAFF. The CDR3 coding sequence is TGTGCCAGTAGTTTCGTTAACACTGAAGCTTTCTTT.

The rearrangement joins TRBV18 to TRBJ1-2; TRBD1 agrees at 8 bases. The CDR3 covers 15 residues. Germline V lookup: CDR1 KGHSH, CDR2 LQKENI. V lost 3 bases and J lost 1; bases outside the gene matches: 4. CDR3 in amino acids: CASSPEGQVNYGYTF. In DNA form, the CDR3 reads TGTGCCAGCTCACCGGAGGGACAGGTTAACTATGGCTACACCTTC.

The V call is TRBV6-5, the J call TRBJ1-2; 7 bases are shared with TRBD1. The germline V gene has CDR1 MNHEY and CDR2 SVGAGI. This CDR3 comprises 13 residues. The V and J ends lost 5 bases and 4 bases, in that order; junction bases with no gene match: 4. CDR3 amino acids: CASSIGTAYGYTF. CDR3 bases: TGTGCCAGCAGTATAGGGACAGCCTATGGCTACACCTTC.

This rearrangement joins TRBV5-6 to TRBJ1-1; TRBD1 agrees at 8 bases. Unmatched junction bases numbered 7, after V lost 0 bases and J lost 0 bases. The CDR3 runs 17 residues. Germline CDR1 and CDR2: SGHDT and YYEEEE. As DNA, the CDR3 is TGTGCCAGCAGCTTGGATGGACAGGGCCTTTTGAACACTGAAGCTTTCTTT. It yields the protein CASSLDGQGLLNTEAFF. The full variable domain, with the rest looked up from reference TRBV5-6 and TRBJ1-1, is DAGVTQSPTHLIKTRGQQVTLRCSPKSGHDTVSWYQQALGQGPQFIFQYYEEEERQRGNFPDRFSGHQFPNYSSELNVNALLLGDSALYLCASSLDGQGLLNTEAFFGQGTRLTVV.

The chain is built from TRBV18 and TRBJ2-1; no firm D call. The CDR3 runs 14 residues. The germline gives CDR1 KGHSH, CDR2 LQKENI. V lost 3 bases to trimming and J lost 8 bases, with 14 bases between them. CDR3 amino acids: CASSPAIAGDEQFF. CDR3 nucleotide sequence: TGTGCCAGCTCACCGGCTATAGCTGGTGATGAGCAGTTCTTC.

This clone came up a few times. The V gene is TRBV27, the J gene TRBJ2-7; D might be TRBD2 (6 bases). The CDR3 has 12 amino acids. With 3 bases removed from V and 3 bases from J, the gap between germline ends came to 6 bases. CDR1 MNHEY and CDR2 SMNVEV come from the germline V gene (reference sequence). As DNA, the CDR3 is TGTGCCAGCAGTTTCGGGGGCTACGAGCAGTACTTC. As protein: CASSFGGYEQYF.

The CDR3 bases are TGTGCCAGCAGGGCCCTTCCTAGCACAGATACGCAGTATTTT. This gives the protein CASRALPSTDTQYF. The chain joins TRBV27 to TRBJ2-3; no definite D call. Trimming took 6 bases from V and 0 from J, leaving 10 bases between them. The CDR3 is 14 amino acids. CDR1 and CDR2 (germline): MNHEY, SMNVEV (reference sequence).